The source of this T cell receptor beta chain is a study of blood T cell repertoires in COVID-19. Study at large: Spain, Italy and the United States supplied samples that represented acute and convalescent COVID-19.

The authors' processing: Reference gene primer amplification in the assay estimated nucleated cell counts. TCRdb's copy holds only in-frame clones and misses some; the assay was immunoSEQ multiplex PCR. V and J calls and clone size follow that table, whereas D and trimming were derived from the DNA. The table records roughly 200,000 clones, approximately 90% of them present only once. Participant ages covered roughly 18 to 89 years across 24 US areas. Donors in Cohort 3 who had recovered were those with two negative PCRs, healthcare professional clearance, or resolution of their symptoms. The germline CDR1 and CDR2 sequences are GTSNPN and SVGIG (reference sequence). The ends lost 7 bases at V and 0 bases at J; junction bases unmatched: 9. The CDR3 is 16 amino acids.

This TCR was recovered from a woman aged 30 to 39 who had recovered from COVID-19. The rearrangement joins TRBV30 to TRBJ2-1; 10 bases map to TRBD2. Specimen: PBMCs or T cells enriched from blood (not recorded which). This chain's CDR3 is CASKAGGLSSYNEQFF. CDR3 sequence (DNA): TGTGCCTCCAAAGCGGGGGGGCTAAGCTCCTACAATGAGCAGTTCTTC.